Listed below are T cell receptor beta chains from one sample, sequenced in a study of control samples from healthy donors and cancer patients. Data came from immunoSEQ multiplex PCR; TCRdb stores just in-frame clones and leaves some out. The sample lists about 100,000 clones; around four fifths were seen once. Sequencing was carried out using blood. These receptor sequences come from a man between 25 and 39 years old in good health. Each CDR3 is given with its conserved first and last residue. A D gene is named only where the DNA matches it firmly. Part of the rows lack a size; the others show once, few, many or a class for expanded clones.

-	TRBJ2-5	TRBV19	-	TGTGCCAGTAGCCGACCGGGACCCCGGGAAGAGACCCAGTACTTC	CASSRPGPREETQYF
TRBD1	TRBJ1-2	TRBV10-2	-	TGCGCCAGCAGTGCAACTCGACAGGGAGTGGGGTATGGCTACACCTTC	CASSATRQGVGYGYTF
-	TRBJ1-2	TRBV18	-	TGTGCCAGCTCGCCCGAGGAGATCTATGGCTACACCTTC	CASSPEEIYGYTF
TRBD1	TRBJ1-4	TRBV4-2	once	TGTGCCAGCAGTCAATCACAGGGGTTTGAAGAAAAACTGTTTTTT	CASSQSQGFEEKLFF
TRBD1	TRBJ1-5	TRBV27	-	TGTGCCAGCAGTACACAGGGGGGAAGGTTGCCCCAGCATTTT	CASSTQGGRLPQHF
TRBD2	TRBJ2-7	TRBV2	medium-sized	TGTGCCAGCAGTGAATGGACTAGCGGGGAGGTTAGCTCCTACGAGCAGTACTTC	CASSEWTSGEVSSYEQYF
TRBD1	TRBJ2-7	TRBV19	-	TGTGCCAGTAGCGAACGACAGGGAACCGAGCAGTACTTC	CASSERQGTEQYF
TRBD2	TRBJ2-5	TRBV5-5	-	TGTGCCAGCAGCTTGACTAGCGGGTCGGGGCGGGAGACCCAGTACTTC	CASSLTSGSGRETQYF
-	TRBJ2-1	TRBV27	once	TGTGCCAGCAGTTCACTGTATAATGAGCAGTTCTTC	CASSSLYNEQFF
TRBD1	TRBJ2-7	TRBV9	-	TGTGCCAGCAGCGTCGGGACAGGTAAAGCCTACGAGCAGTACTTC	CASSVGTGKAYEQYF
TRBD2	TRBJ2-1	TRBV19	few	TGTGCCAGTAGTTCACTAGCGGGGGGGATATCCTACAATGAGCAGTTCTTC	CASSSLAGGISYNEQFF
-	TRBJ1-6	TRBV4-2	-	TGTGCCAGCAGCGCGGGGCGGGTTAGAACGGCACCCCTCCACTTT	CASSAGRVRTAPLHF
-	TRBJ1-5	TRBV12-3/TRBV12-4	-	TGTGCCAGCAGCCCGGACGTTAATCAGCCCCAGCATTTT	CASSPDVNQPQHF
-	TRBJ2-1	TRBV11-2	few	TGTGCCAGCAGCCGAAGGTCCCTAGCGATGTCCTACAATGAGCAGTTCTTC	CASSRRSLAMSYNEQFF
TRBD1	TRBJ1-2	TRBV3-1/TRBV3-2	-	TGTGCCAGCAGCCGACAGGGGGCGACCTATGGCTACACCTTC	CASSRQGATYGYTF
-	TRBJ1-1	TRBV6-5	-	TGTGCCAGCAGTTACCGGGCCCAGAGGACTGAAGCTTTCTTT	CASSYRAQRTEAFF
TRBD1	TRBJ2-7	TRBV27	-	TGTGCCAGCAGTTCTAGGACAGGCCCAAAATCCTACGAGCAGTACTTC	CASSSRTGPKSYEQYF
-	TRBJ2-7	TRBV29-1	-	TGCAGCGTTGTACGGGGCTACGAGCAGTACTTC	CSVVRGYEQYF
-	TRBJ2-3	TRBV29-1	few	TGCAGCGTTGACGCGGGAAGCACAGATACGCAGTATTTT	CSVDAGSTDTQYF
-	TRBJ2-5	TRBV5-4	-	TGTGCCAGCACGAAGCAAGGGACTGTCCAAGAGACCCAGTACTTC	CASTKQGTVQETQYF
-	TRBJ1-2	TRBV28	-	TGTGCCAGCACTCCCCGGATTAACTATGGCTACACCTTC	CASTPRINYGYTF
TRBD1	TRBJ2-5	TRBV2	-	TGTGCCAGCAGTGATACAGGGGAGGAGACCCAGTACTTC	CASSDTGEETQYF
-	TRBJ1-3	TRBV10-3	-	TGTGCCATCAGTGACCCGAGGGGGTCAGGAAACACCATATATTTT	CAISDPRGSGNTIYF
-	TRBJ2-4	TRBV18	-	TGTGCCAGCTCACCAGGGGGCAGCCAAAACATTCAGTACTTC	CASSPGGSQNIQYF
TRBD1	TRBJ1-1	TRBV6-5	-	TGTGCCAGCAGTCGACAGGGACCCAGGACTGAAGCTTTCTTT	CASSRQGPRTEAFF
-	TRBJ1-1	TRBV5-5	-	TGTGCCAGCAGCTTGGACATGGGGCGCACTGAAGCTTTCTTT	CASSLDMGRTEAFF
-	TRBJ1-5	TRBV6-2/TRBV6-3	-	TGTGCCAGCAGTTACACAGGGTCGGGGCCCCAGCATTTT	CASSYTGSGPQHF
TRBD1	TRBJ1-5	TRBV19	-	TGTGCCAGTAGTATCAGGGCAGGGGGTCAGCCCCAGCATTTT	CASSIRAGGQPQHF
TRBD1	TRBJ1-4	TRBV28	-	TGTGCCAGCAGGAGACAGGGGGCTCGGGAAAAACTGTTTTTT	CASRRQGAREKLFF
-	TRBJ1-1	TRBV28	-	TGTGCCAGCAGAGATAACACTGAAGCTTTCTTT	CASRDNTEAFF
-	TRBJ1-1	TRBV7-9	-	TGTGCCAGCAGCGTAAGACAGGCGATGAACACTGAAGCTTTCTTT	CASSVRQAMNTEAFF
-	TRBJ2-6	TRBV6-5	-	TGTGCCAGCAGTTTTTCGAGCTCTGGGGCCAACGTCCTGACTTTC	CASSFSSSGANVLTF
-	TRBJ2-7	TRBV18	once	TGTGCCAGCTCACCACAGGATTCCATGCTAGTGGGCTACGAGCAGTACTTC	CASSPQDSMLVGYEQYF
-	TRBJ2-3	TRBV13	-	TGTGCCAGCAGTTCCGGAGGCGATACGCAGTATTTT	CASSSGGDTQYF
-	TRBJ2-1	TRBV25-1	-	TGTGCCAGCAGTGCCCCGATGGTAGATGAGCAGTTCTTC	CASSAPMVDEQFF
TRBD1	TRBJ1-4	TRBV5-5	-	TGTGCCAGCAGACTCAGTGGGAGGGGGCAGGGAACTAATGAAAAACTGTTTTTT	CASRLSGRGQGTNEKLFF
-	TRBJ2-1	TRBV2	-	TGTGCCAGCAGGGGTGACAGGAACAATGAGCAGTTCTTC	CASRGDRNNEQFF
-	TRBJ1-1	TRBV5-6	-	TGTGCCAGCAGCCCGATTTGGGGTTCGAACACTGAAGCTTTCTTT	CASSPIWGSNTEAFF